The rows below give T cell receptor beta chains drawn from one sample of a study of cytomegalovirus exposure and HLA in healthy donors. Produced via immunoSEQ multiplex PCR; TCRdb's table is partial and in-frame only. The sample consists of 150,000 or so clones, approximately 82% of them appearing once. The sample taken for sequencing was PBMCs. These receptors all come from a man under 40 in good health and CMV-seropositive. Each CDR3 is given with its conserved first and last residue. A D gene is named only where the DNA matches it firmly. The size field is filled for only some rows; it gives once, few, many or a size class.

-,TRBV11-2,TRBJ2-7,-,CASSFRRPGGEQYF,TGTGCCAGCAGCTTCAGGAGGCCTGGAGGGGAGCAGTACTTC
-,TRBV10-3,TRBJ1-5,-,CAISESQSNQPQHF,TGTGCCATCAGTGAGTCACAGAGCAATCAGCCCCAGCATTTT
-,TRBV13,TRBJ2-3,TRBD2,CASSYLAGHTTDTQYF,TGTGCCAGCAGCTACCTAGCGGGTCACACTACAGATACGCAGTATTTT
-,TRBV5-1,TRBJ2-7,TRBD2,CASSFTPAGTSGYEQYF,TGCGCCAGCAGCTTTACCCCCGCCGGGACTAGCGGGTACGAGCAGTACTTC
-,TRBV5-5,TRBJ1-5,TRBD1,CASSPGTGYQPQHF,TGTGCCAGCAGCCCCGGGACAGGGTATCAGCCCCAGCATTTT
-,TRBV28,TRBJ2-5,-,CASGRGRGETQYF,TGTGCCTCAGGGCGGGGTCGGGGAGAGACCCAGTACTTC
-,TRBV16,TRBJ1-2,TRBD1,CASSQPGQGALPEGYTF,TGTGCCAGCAGCCAGCCAGGACAGGGGGCTTTACCGGAGGGCTACACCTTC
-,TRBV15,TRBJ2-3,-,CATSPRGTDTDTQYF,TGTGCCACCAGCCCACGAGGCACTGACACAGATACGCAGTATTTT
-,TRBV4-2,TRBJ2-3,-,CASSQRPGDTQYF,TGTGCCAGCAGCCAGAGACCCGGGGATACGCAGTATTTT
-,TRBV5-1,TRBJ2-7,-,CASRWEEEQYF,TGCGCCAGCAGATGGGAGGAGGAGCAGTACTTC
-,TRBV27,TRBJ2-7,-,CASSFGGLSYEQYF,TGTGCCAGCAGTTTCGGGGGGCTCTCCTACGAGCAGTACTTC
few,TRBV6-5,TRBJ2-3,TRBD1,CASSYPGQGSGDTQYF,TGTGCCAGCAGTTACCCCGGACAGGGAAGTGGAGATACGCAGTATTTT
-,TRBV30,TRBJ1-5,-,CAWSGGTPGGNQPQHF,TGTGCCTGGAGTGGGGGGACTCCGGGGGGCAATCAGCCCCAGCATTTT
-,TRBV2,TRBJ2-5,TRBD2,CASTLTSGGQETQYF,TGTGCCAGCACCTTGACTAGCGGGGGTCAAGAGACCCAGTACTTC
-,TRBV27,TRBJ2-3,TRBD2,CASSGTSTDTQYF,TGTGCCAGCAGCGGGACTAGTACAGATACGCAGTATTTT
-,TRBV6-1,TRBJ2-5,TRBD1,CASSVTGGLNWETQYF,TGTGCCAGCAGTGTAACAGGGGGACTTAATTGGGAGACCCAGTACTTC
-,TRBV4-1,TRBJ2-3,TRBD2,CASSQGHLAGTSTDTQYF,TGCGCCAGCAGCCAGGGCCATCTAGCGGGGACTAGCACAGATACGCAGTATTTT
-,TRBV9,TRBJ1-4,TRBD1,CASSVNGQGWEKLFF,TGTGCCAGCAGCGTAAATGGACAGGGTTGGGAAAAACTGTTTTTT
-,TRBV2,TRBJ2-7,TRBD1,CASRGLGTGGYEQYF,TGTGCCAGCAGGGGCTTGGGGACAGGGGGCTACGAGCAGTACTTC
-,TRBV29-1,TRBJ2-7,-,CSVRVQANEQYF,TGCAGCGTTCGCGTACAGGCAAACGAGCAGTACTTC
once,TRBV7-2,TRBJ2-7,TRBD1,CASSKTGTGRFEQYF,TGTGCCAGCAGCAAAACCGGGACAGGGCGCTTCGAGCAGTACTTC
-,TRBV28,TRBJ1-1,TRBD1,CASRGRTGVGDTEAFF,TGTGCCAGCAGGGGCAGGACAGGGGTAGGGGACACTGAAGCTTTCTTT
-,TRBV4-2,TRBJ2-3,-,CASSQESRGNIGAPSGDTQYF,TGTGCCAGCAGCCAAGAAAGCCGGGGGAACATTGGGGCCCCCAGCGGAGATACGCAGTATTTT
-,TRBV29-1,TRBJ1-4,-,CSVEGGSGEKLFF,TGCAGCGTTGAGGGGGGGTCCGGTGAAAAACTGTTTTTT
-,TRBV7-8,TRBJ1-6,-,CASSLRPEGAPLHF,TGTGCCAGCAGCTTAAGACCAGAAGGGGCACCCCTCCACTTT
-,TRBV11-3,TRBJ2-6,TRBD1,CASSSPGQISGANVLTF,TGTGCCAGCAGCTCCCCGGGACAGATCTCTGGGGCCAACGTCCTGACTTTC
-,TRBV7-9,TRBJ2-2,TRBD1,CASSHSSGTENTGELFF,TGTGCCAGCAGCCATAGTTCCGGGACAGAGAACACCGGGGAGCTGTTTTTT
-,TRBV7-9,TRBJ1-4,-,CASKRGAKEEKLFF,TGTGCCAGCAAGCGGGGGGCTAAGGAAGAAAAACTGTTTTTT
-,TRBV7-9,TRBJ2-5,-,CASSFGAVNQETQYF,TGTGCCAGCAGTTTTGGAGCGGTTAATCAAGAGACCCAGTACTTC
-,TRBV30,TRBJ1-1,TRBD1,CAWSVGQGTWAFF,TGTGCCTGGAGTGTGGGACAGGGCACATGGGCTTTCTTT
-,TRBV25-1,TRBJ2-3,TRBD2,CASSPGLAGGTDTQYF,TGTGCCAGCAGCCCGGGACTAGCCGGGGGCACAGATACGCAGTATTTT
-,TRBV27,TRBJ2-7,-,CASASTGAYEQYF,TGTGCCAGCGCTTCTACGGGGGCCTACGAGCAGTACTTC
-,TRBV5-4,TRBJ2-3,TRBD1,CASTQVPGQGYTDTQYF,TGTGCCAGCACCCAAGTCCCGGGACAGGGATACACAGATACGCAGTATTTT
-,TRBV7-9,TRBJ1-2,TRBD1,CASSLEGARNYGYTF,TGTGCCAGCAGCTTAGAGGGGGCGCGAAACTATGGCTACACCTTC
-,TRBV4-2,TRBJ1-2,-,CASSQDTGGLLSLGGYTF,TGTGCCAGCAGCCAAGATACCGGGGGGCTGCTATCCCTGGGTGGCTACACCTTC
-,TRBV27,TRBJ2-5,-,CASSYVASQETQYF,TGTGCCAGCAGTTACGTGGCCAGCCAAGAGACCCAGTACTTC
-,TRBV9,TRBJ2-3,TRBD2,CASSVEVGLVGFVRNTDTQYF,TGTGCCAGCAGCGTCGAGGTGGGACTAGTGGGTTTCGTGAGGAACACAGATACGCAGTATTTT